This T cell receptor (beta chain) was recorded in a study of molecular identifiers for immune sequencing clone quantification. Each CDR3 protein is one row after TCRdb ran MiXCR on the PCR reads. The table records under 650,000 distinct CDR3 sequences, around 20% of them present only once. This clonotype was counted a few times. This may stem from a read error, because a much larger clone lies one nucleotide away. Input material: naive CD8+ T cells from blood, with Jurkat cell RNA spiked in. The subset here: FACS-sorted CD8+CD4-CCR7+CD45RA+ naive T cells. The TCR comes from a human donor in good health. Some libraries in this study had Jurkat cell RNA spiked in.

DNA of the CDR3: TGCAGCGTTGGGGGCGGGGGGCAACGAGTTGAAGCTTTCTTT. Its protein is CSVGGGGQRVEAFF. The chain carries TRBV29-1 and TRBJ1-1; TRBD1 is a possible D gene (6 bases). V dropped 4 bases and J dropped 7 bases, with 19 bases sitting between them. The CDR3 is 14 residues long. Germline CDR1 is SQVTM and CDR2 is ANQGSEA.